The 22 T cell receptor beta chains below were found in one sample sequenced in a study of T cells of healthy individuals. TCRdb used MiXCR to reprocess the 5' RACE reads, holding one entry per CDR3 protein. The table lists tens of thousands of distinct CDR3 sequences, 15% to 20% of them singletons. These receptors were obtained from a human donor in good health.

Worth noting for this clonotype: This is likely a read error, given that the CDR3 carries no conserved phenylalanine or tryptophan at its end. The limits of the CDR3 on the DNA are not certain, so only TCRdb's listed CDR3 is given. The chain is built from TRBV3-1 and TRBJ2-4; the table's TRBD2 call for D was not verified on the DNA. With termini counted, the CDR3 has 9 amino acids. The germline V gene encodes CDR1 LGHDT and CDR2 YNNKEL (reference sequence). The CDR3 reads CASSQPREI.

This clonotype occurred a few times. The V gene is TRBV25-1, the J gene TRBJ2-1, with no clear D. Trimming stripped 4 bases from V and 9 bases from J, with 10 bases between. Germline loops: CDR1 MGHDK, CDR2 SYGVNS. This CDR3 comprises 12 residues. The CDR3 DNA sequence: TGTGCCAGCAGTGGGTGGACGAGTGAGCAGTTCTTC. The encoded protein is CASSGWTSEQFF.

This clonotype came up a few times. The chain carries TRBV12-3 or TRBV12-4 and TRBJ2-7; possibly TRBD1 for D (6 bases). V shed 4 bases and J shed 0 bases, with 10 bases lying between them. The CDR3 covers 14 residues. The CDR3 loop reads CASSSTGPSYEQYF. The CDR3 nucleotides read TGTGCCAGCAGTTCTACAGGGCCCTCCTACGAGCAGTACTTC.

This clonotype has only a few counts. The chain carries TRBV29-1 and TRBJ2-5, with a tentative D call TRBD2 (6 bases). The CDR3 consists of 12 residues. Germline V CDR1 and CDR2: SQVTM, ANQGSEA. The CDR3 DNA follows: TGCAGTGTTCTAGCGTCCCAAGAGACCCAGTACTTC. Translation gives CSVLASQETQYF. The entire variable domain, with the rest obtained from reference TRBV29-1 and TRBJ2-5, is as follows: SAVISQKPSRDICQRGTSLTIQCQVDSQVTMMFWYRQQPGQSLTLIATANQGSEATYESGFVIDKFPISRPNLTFSTLTVSNMSPEDSSIYLCSVLASQETQYFGPGTRLLVL.

The V and J genes are TRBV5-1 and TRBJ2-3; TRBD1 or TRBD2 may be the D gene (5 bases each). CDR1 is SGHRS, CDR2 YFSETQ, per germline. V was cut by 5 bases and J by 2 bases, with 21 bases left in between. The CDR3 is 17 amino acids. CDR3 loop: CASRNTPGPMSTDTQYF. The CDR3 DNA is TGCGCCAGCAGAAACACGCCGGGACCCATGTCCACAGATACGCAGTATTTT.

This sequence joins TRBV20-1 and TRBJ2-1, with D possibly matching TRBD2 (6 bases). The CDR3 contains 15 residues. Trimming removed 0 bases from V and 3 bases from J, with 12 bases in between. The germline V gene encodes CDR1 DFQATT and CDR2 SNEGSKA (reference sequence). The CDR3 loop is CSARDGGEDYNEQFF. The CDR3 coding sequence is TGCAGTGCTAGAGATGGAGGGGAGGACTACAATGAGCAGTTCTTC.

This sequence joins TRBV7-9 and TRBJ2-6; the match to TRBD1 covers 11 bases. The CDR3 runs 18 residues. From germline, CDR1 is SEHNR and CDR2 FQNEAQ (reference sequence). The ends lost 5 bases at V and 4 bases at J; junction bases unmatched: 10. The CDR3 region has the DNA TGTGCCAGCAGCCACACCGGGACAGGGGGAAGGGGGGCCAACGTCCTGACTTTC. Protein sequence: CASSHTGTGGRGANVLTF.

This clonotype has a count of ten or more. The genes are TRBV4-1 and TRBJ2-1, with TRBD1 identical over 8 bases. The CDR3 runs 14 residues. Looked up from germline, CDR1 is MGHRA and CDR2 is YSYEKL. The V and J ends lost 3 bases and 6 bases, in that order; junction bases with no gene match: 4. As DNA, the CDR3 is TGCGCCAGCAGCCAGACAGGGGTTCGCAATGAGCAGTTCTTC. Protein: CASSQTGVRNEQFF.

This chain uses TRBV10-3 with TRBJ2-6, with 10 bases matching TRBD1. Germline-derived CDR1 and CDR2 are ENHRY and SYGVKD. V dropped 2 bases and J dropped 2; count of bases not matched to a gene: 3. This CDR3 is 17 amino acids long. This CDR3 is CAISEGTGDTGANVLTF. The CDR3 nucleotides read TGTGCCATCAGTGAGGGGACAGGGGATACTGGGGCCAACGTCCTGACTTTC.

Only a few counts were recorded for this clonotype. This chain joins TRBV27 and TRBJ2-3; 8 bases are a match to TRBD1. CDR1 is MNHEY and CDR2 is SMNVEV in the germline V gene (reference sequence). The CDR3 extends over 15 amino acids. V trimming: 2 bases; J trimming: 3 bases; junction bases outside the gene matches: 4. Here the CDR3 DNA reads TGTGCCAGCAGTTTACGGACAGGGCTGACAGATACGCAGTATTTT. It specifies CASSLRTGLTDTQYF.

The CDR3 spells CASRYITGDTGELFF. The CDR3 nucleotides read TGTGCCAGCAGATACATAACAGGGGACACCGGGGAGCTGTTTTTT. The V call is TRBV7-9, the J call TRBJ2-2; 7 nucleotides agree with TRBD1. Per the germline V gene, CDR1 is SEHNR and CDR2 is FQNEAQ (reference sequence). This CDR3 contains 15 residues. J lost 3 bases, V lost 6 bases, and 7 bases had no gene match. Supplemented by reference TRBV7-9 and TRBJ2-2, the full variable domain reads DTGVSQNPRHKITKRGQNVTFRCDPISEHNRLYWYRQTLGQGPEFLTYFQNEAQLEKSRLLSDRFSAERPKGSFSTLEIQRTEQGDSAMYLCASRYITGDTGELFFGEGSRLTVL.

This clonotype was seen repeatedly, ten times or more. The chain uses TRBV10-3 and TRBJ2-3; 14 bases are a match to TRBD2. Unmatched junction bases numbered 12, after V lost 4 bases and J lost 6 bases. The V gene's germline CDR1 is ENHRY and CDR2 SYGVKD. There are 18 residues in the CDR3. The CDR3 DNA reads TGTGCCATCAGTGTTGACCCCGGACTAGCGGGAGGTAGTGATACGCAGTATTTT. Translation gives CAISVDPGLAGGSDTQYF.

This clonotype was seen more than once but under ten times. This rearrangement joins TRBV4-1 to TRBJ1-1; D may be TRBD1 (6 bases). V was clipped by 3 bases and J by 0 bases, with 11 bases between them. Germline V gene lookup returns CDR1 MGHRA and CDR2 YSYEKL. CDR3 length: 15 amino acids. The CDR3, as DNA: TGCGCCAGCAGCCACCAAACAGGGATGAACACTGAAGCTTTCTTT. It yields the protein CASSHQTGMNTEAFF.

The chain recombines TRBV10-2 with TRBJ2-3, with no clear D. V dropped 3 bases and J dropped 2 bases, with 12 bases sitting between them. The CDR3 loop spans 15 amino acids. Germline lookup yields CDR1 WSHSY and CDR2 SAAADI. CDR3 protein: CASSDRPSFTDTQYF. The CDR3 bases are TGCGCCAGCAGTGACCGGCCCTCGTTCACAGATACGCAGTATTTT.

The sample holds a few counts of this clonotype. The chain links TRBV7-2 to TRBJ1-6; D ambiguous. V lost 5 bases and J 8 bases, leaving 7 bases between the germline ends. Germline CDR1 is SGHTA and CDR2 is FQGNSA. The CDR3 sequence is 12 residues long. CDR3: CASSAPYSPLHF. The CDR3 coding sequence is TGTGCCAGCAGCGCGCCTTATTCACCCCTCCACTTT.

In this sample, this clonotype turned up a few times. J is TRBJ2-2 and V is TRBV6-5, with D uncertain. V shed 2 bases and J shed 0 bases, with 4 bases lying between them. The CDR3 runs to 14 residues. Germline V lookup: CDR1 MNHEY, CDR2 SVGAGI. The DNA for the CDR3 is TGTGCCAGCAGTTACGGGCCGAACACCGGGGAGCTGTTTTTT. It translates to CASSYGPNTGELFF.

The J gene is TRBJ1-1, the V gene TRBV11-2, with D uncertain. Looked up from germline, CDR1 is SGHAT and CDR2 is FQNNGV. Trimming cost V 2 bases and J 0 bases, with 7 bases left between them. The CDR3 is 14 residues long. For the CDR3, the DNA is TGTGCCAGCAGCTTACAGTTCTTGAACACTGAAGCTTTCTTT. The encoded protein is CASSLQFLNTEAFF.

In its sample, this clonotype was seen many times. V gene TRBV12-3 or TRBV12-4 combines with J gene TRBJ2-7; D not certain. There are 13 residues in the CDR3. The V gene lost 7 bases and the J gene lost 3 bases, with 13 bases spanning the gap. DNA for the CDR3: TGTGCCAGCAAAACCAGGTCGAGCTACGAGCAGTACTTC. This translates into CASKTRSSYEQYF.

V usage is TRBV7-3 and J usage is TRBJ2-1; 9 positions match TRBD2. Germline CDR1 and CDR2: SGHTA and FQGTGA. The V gene end was trimmed by 0 bases and the J gene end by 10 bases; junction bases not matched to a gene: 13. CDR3 size: 17 residues. This chain's CDR3 is CASSLTGAGGPAREQFF. Written as DNA, the CDR3 is TGTGCCAGCAGCTTAACGGGGGCGGGAGGGCCTGCAAGAGAGCAGTTCTTC.

V gene TRBV9 combines with J gene TRBJ2-3, with 10 nucleotides matching TRBD2. The CDR3 is 17 residues long. V was pared by 3 bases and J by 5 bases, with 12 bases of the junction left unmatched. The germline V gene has CDR1 SGDLS and CDR2 YYNGEE. The CDR3 DNA is TGTGCCAGCAGCGGGTCCCCGGGACTAGCGTGGGGAGATACGCAGTATTTT. Protein sequence: CASSGSPGLAWGDTQYF. The entire variable domain, with the rest obtained from reference TRBV9 and TRBJ2-3, is as follows: DSGVTQTPKHLITATGQRVTLRCSPRSGDLSVYWYQQSLDQGLQFLIQYYNGEERAKGNILERFSAQQFPDLHSELNLSSLELGDSALYFCASSGSPGLAWGDTQYFGPGTRLTVL.

This clonotype has ten or more counts. V is TRBV20-1 and J is TRBJ2-7; no clear D gene. With 8 bases removed from V and 5 bases from J, the gap between germline ends came to 25 bases. CDR3 size: 15 residues. Per the germline V gene, CDR1 is DFQATT and CDR2 is SNEGSKA (reference sequence). Written as DNA, the CDR3 is TGCAGTACAAACCCCACCAACCAGCCCCGGGACGAGCAGTACTTC. It is translated as CSTNPTNQPRDEQYF.

This clonotype was recorded many times. The chain couples TRBV5-1 to TRBJ2-7; TRBD1 matches at 7 bases. CDR1 is SGHRS and CDR2 is YFSETQ in the germline V gene. This CDR3 comprises 15 residues. Germline trimming cut 0 bases from V and 4 bases from J; bases unmatched to any gene: 7. CDR3: CASSLEPGGRYEQYF. The CDR3 DNA sequence: TGCGCCAGCAGCTTGGAGCCAGGGGGAAGATACGAGCAGTACTTC.